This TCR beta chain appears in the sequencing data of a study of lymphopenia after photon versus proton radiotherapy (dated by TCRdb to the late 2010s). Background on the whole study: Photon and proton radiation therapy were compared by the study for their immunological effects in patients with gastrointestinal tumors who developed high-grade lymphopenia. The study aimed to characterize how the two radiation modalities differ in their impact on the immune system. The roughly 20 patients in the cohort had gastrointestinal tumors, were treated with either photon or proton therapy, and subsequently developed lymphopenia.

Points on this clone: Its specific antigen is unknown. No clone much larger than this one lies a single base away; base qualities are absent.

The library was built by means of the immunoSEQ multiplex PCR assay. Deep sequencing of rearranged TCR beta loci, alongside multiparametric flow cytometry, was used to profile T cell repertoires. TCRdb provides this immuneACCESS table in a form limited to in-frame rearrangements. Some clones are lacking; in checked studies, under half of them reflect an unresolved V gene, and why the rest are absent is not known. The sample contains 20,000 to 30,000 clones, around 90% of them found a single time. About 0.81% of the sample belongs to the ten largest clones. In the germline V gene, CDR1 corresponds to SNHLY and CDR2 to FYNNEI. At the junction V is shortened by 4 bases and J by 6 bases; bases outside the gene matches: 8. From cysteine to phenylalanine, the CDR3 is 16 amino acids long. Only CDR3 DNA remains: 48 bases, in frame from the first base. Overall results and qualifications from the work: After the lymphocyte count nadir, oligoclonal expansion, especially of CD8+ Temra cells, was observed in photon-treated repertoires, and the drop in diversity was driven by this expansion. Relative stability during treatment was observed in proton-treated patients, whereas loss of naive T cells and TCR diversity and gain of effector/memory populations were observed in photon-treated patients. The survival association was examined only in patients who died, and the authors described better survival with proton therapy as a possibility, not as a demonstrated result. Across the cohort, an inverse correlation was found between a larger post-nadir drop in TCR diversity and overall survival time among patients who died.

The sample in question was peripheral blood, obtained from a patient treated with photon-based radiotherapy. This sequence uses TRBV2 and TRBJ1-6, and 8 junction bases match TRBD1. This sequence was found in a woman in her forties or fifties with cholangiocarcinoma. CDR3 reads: CASSAQQGVGNSPLHF. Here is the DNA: TGTGCCAGCAGTGCCCAACAGGGGGTTGGTAATTCACCCCTCCACTTT.